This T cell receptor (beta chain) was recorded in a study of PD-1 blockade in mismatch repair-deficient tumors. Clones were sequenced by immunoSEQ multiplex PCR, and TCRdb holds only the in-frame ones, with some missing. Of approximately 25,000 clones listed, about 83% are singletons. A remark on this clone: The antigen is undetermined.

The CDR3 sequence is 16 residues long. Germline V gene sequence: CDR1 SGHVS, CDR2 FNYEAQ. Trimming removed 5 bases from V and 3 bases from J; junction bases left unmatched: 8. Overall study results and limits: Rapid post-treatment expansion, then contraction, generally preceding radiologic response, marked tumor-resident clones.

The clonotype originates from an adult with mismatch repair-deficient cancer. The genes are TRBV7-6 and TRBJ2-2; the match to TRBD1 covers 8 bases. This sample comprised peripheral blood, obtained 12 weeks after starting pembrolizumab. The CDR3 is CASSPQQGVDTGELFF. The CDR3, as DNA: TGTGCCAGCAGCCCCCAACAGGGGGTGGACACCGGGGAGCTGTTTTTT.